This T cell receptor beta chain appears in the sequencing data of a study of cytomegalovirus exposure and HLA in healthy donors (dated by TCRdb to 2016 to 2017). Background on the whole study: An earlier analysis of roughly 570 of the donors reported about 300 Gb of sequence data and 117 million unique TCR beta sequences obtained from 150 million to 200 million T cells. Around 300 gigabases of sequencing data and approximately 84 million unique TCR sequences were included in an early release covering roughly 700 HLA-typed donors. The genetic ancestry cluster associated with self-reported Caucasian donors included about four fifths of the 398 genotyped donors. The aim of the study was to test whether cataloging public T cell receptors could identify signatures of past pathogen exposure. Using immunosequencing, the study profiled T cell repertoires from roughly 650 subjects and related those repertoires to cytomegalovirus serostatus. Along with the approximately 650-subject first cohort, a separate validation cohort of some 130 different subjects was used. To predict cytomegalovirus infection status, the study brought together high-throughput TCR immunosequencing, statistical association of individual TCRs with disease status, and machine learning. A later analysis re-examined previously published TCR beta repertoires from about 670 donors and added high-resolution HLA genotyping to investigate patterns of TCR occurrence. In the later analysis, no new phenotypic data were used to find candidate immune exposures; instead, reliance was placed on TCR beta sequences and their occurrence across donors. An earlier analysis of a few hundred of the donors applied high-throughput TCR beta sequencing to assess whether each TCR beta V gene segment acted as functional or pseudogenic. Donor age, sex, ethnicity and CMV serostatus were compiled together with the repertoire data. A later genetic analysis used genome-wide SNP genotypes for about three fifths of the 666 donors, treating that subset as a discovery cohort. All discovery cohort repertoires had been generated on a single sequencing platform. Class I and class II HLA loci were covered by the typing at four-digit resolution. Typing coverage differed by locus: A, B, C, DRB1 and DQB1 were typed in about 629-640 donors, DQA1 in 522, DPA1 in 600 to 610, and DPB1 in 450 to 490. Roughly 5 DR-DQ haplotypes were treated as single units for association and clustering because of strong linkage in the cohort. On average, 235,054 unique TCR beta nucleotide sequences were sequenced per donor among roughly 430 genotyped donors of the cohort, with roughly 18% of those sequences being non-productive. Broader findings and caveats from the paper: The earlier analysis of about 600 of the donors excluded approximately 15 rarely observed V segments, including chromosome 9 orphons, because counts were too low. While some public TCRs were present in many individuals, most TCR sequences turned up only very rarely across donors. Only TCR beta chains were sequenced in this cohort, and the absence of alpha or paired-chain data limited detectable features. According to a later analysis, parvovirus B19, influenza, CMV and Epstein-Barr virus appeared linked to several top co-occurrence clusters. In a later analysis, HLA-associated TCR beta chains were found to be more clonally expanded and to have lower generation probabilities than equally common non-associated chains. A further reported finding was that TCR beta sequences accurately predicted the HLA-A and HLA-B alleles for most subjects in the first cohort. Cytomegalovirus status was reported to be diagnosed by the classifier with high specificity and sensitivity in both the original and validation cohorts. A cluster of highly shared sequence variants was judged likely to be a technical artifact of the sequencing pipeline. When HLA alleles, especially DR and DQ, strongly co-occurred, attributing TCR associations to individual alleles was difficult. Correlated functional status among segregating V segments might be attributable to linkage disequilibrium, but an unknown experimental factor could not be ruled out. A later analysis found that most CMV-associated TCR beta chains appeared HLA-restricted, with HLA associations seemingly driven largely by CMV exposure. The study listed 164 TCR beta chains as associated with cytomegalovirus. Specific HLA alleles were associated with about 17,000 TCR beta sequences at a false discovery rate of 0.05 in a later analysis. CMV serostatus was the only immune exposure information available for the cohort. A later genetic analysis associated a missense DCLRE1C variant with V-gene and J-gene trimming of TCR beta chains, and an independent cohort replicated the association. According to a later analysis, TCR association rates differed among HLA loci, with DRB1 alleles showing the most associated TCRs and HLA-C alleles showing the fewest. Because HLA typing was missing for some donors at each locus, association tests included only the typed subset. Presence/absence analyses assumed roughly uniform sequencing depth across donors, an assumption that may not hold. In a later genetic analysis, fewer N-insertions in productive TCRs were reported among donors in an Asian-associated ancestry cluster than the roughly 700-donor mean. It was suggested by the authors that the approach could potentially be generalized to other disease states and immunological phenotypes. Broadly in line with IMGT annotations, most TCR beta V segments showed up in productive rearrangements about 90% or about 30% of the time in an earlier analysis of a few hundred of the donors. Because the 87-base-pair reads could not distinguish some IMGT-functional V segments, including TRBV6-2 and TRBV6-3, those segments were excluded. In vitro tests confirmed that a few of the cytomegalovirus-associated TCR beta chains recognize cytomegalovirus antigens.

Libraries were prepared through the immunoSEQ multiplex PCR assay. A mixture of 60 forward primers for TCR Vbeta segments and 13 reverse primers for TCR Jbeta segments was used in the multiplex PCR. The CDR3 region of rearranged TCR beta genes was amplified from genomic DNA by a multiplex PCR assay. The Illumina HiSeq System was used to sequence the amplified TCR beta libraries as 87-base-pair reads. Per the original workflow: In a later analysis, approximately 74 million unique TCR beta chains were counted across the approximately 640 repertoires, and approximately 11 million of these chains were shared by at least two donors. A nearest-neighbor algorithm error-corrected the raw reads and collapsed the reads into unique sequences, merging closely related sequences to remove PCR and sequencing errors. V, D and J gene segments were assigned by aligning CDR3 sequences to IMGT reference sequences. Each retained sequence needed at least a six-nucleotide match to both a V gene segment and a J gene segment. Rearrangements were called productive when the CDR3 lacked stop codons and stayed in frame with V and J; all others were non-productive. CDR3 was defined according to IMGT convention as the region running from the second conserved V-encoded cysteine to the conserved J-encoded phenylalanine. The earlier analysis of roughly 590 of the donors excluded any sequence lacking an unambiguous match to a single V gene segment. An earlier analysis of several hundred of the donors called V segments functional above 56.7% productive rearrangements and segregating when the between-donor standard deviation exceeded 5%. A statistical classification framework was built to diagnose cytomegalovirus status from the catalog of TCR beta chain sequences. In a later analysis, TCR nucleotide sequences were compared against IMGT/GENE-DB human TR gene sequences so that V and J genes could be assigned. In a later analysis, CDR3 sequences and most-parsimonious VDJ recombination scenarios were assigned using the TCRdist pipeline. In a later analysis, every TCR beta chain was defined by the combination of its CDR3 amino acid sequence and its V-gene family, and reads without a unique V-gene family were dropped. To address suspected cross-contamination and a sequencing artifact, a later analysis removed 550 to 750 highly shared, low-generation-probability nucleotide sequences. In a later analysis, a clonal expansion index for each public chain was calculated from normalized within-repertoire ranks of inferred template counts. In a later analysis, generation probabilities were computed using a VDJ recombination model fitted to out-of-frame rearrangements, and the results were checked against IGoR. In a later analysis, TCR-TCR, TCR-HLA and TCR-CMV co-occurrence was scored with hypergeometric tests, and a repertoire-size bias correction was applied to TCR pairs. In a later analysis, false discovery rates were estimated by permuting HLA or CMV assignments 20 times. In a later analysis, co-occurring TCRs were grouped with DBSCAN, and TCRdist sequence similarity was added when clustering was performed within HLA-allele-positive subsets. Co-occurrence clustering excluded repertoires with fewer than 30,000 or more than 120,000 public chains, plus five with anomalous nucleotide sharing. TCRdb provides this immuneACCESS table in a form limited to in-frame rearrangements. Some clones are lacking; in checked studies, under half of them reflect an unresolved V gene, and why the rest are absent is not known. V, J and clone size are those of that table, while D and trimming were read from the DNA. Present in this sample are 90,000 to 110,000 clones, around 75% of which were seen just once. In total, the top ten clones hold approximately 1.2% of the sample.

The CDR3 contains 15 residues, cysteine and phenylalanine counted. The CDR3 DNA has 45 bases and is translated from base 1. At the junction V is shortened by 6 bases and J by 2 bases, with 17 bases in between. Via the germline V gene, CDR1 is KGHSH and CDR2 LQKENI. This clone showed up just once. This receptor's antigen is unknown. Nothing much larger sits one base from this clone, and base qualities are not available. The cohort comprised fewer than 750 healthy bone marrow donors. All cohort members were sampled while nominally healthy, although unrecorded immune exposures were likely present. The donor tested CMV seronegative, placing the donor among the approximately 400 seronegative members of the cohort. A peripheral blood sample was collected from each donor, and TCR beta sequencing was performed on peripheral blood mononuclear cells. Genomic DNA was extracted from the blood cell samples with the Qiagen DNeasy Blood Extraction Kit.

The TCR sequence derives from a man aged 40-49 years in good health and CMV-seronegative. Material: PBMCs. The rearranged segments are TRBV18 and TRBJ2-7; TRBD2 could be the D gene, as 5 bases match. The sequenced DNA is TGTGCCAGCTCCCCCGTGAGCGGACTGACCTACGAGCAGTACTTC. Its translation reads: CASSPVSGLTYEQYF.